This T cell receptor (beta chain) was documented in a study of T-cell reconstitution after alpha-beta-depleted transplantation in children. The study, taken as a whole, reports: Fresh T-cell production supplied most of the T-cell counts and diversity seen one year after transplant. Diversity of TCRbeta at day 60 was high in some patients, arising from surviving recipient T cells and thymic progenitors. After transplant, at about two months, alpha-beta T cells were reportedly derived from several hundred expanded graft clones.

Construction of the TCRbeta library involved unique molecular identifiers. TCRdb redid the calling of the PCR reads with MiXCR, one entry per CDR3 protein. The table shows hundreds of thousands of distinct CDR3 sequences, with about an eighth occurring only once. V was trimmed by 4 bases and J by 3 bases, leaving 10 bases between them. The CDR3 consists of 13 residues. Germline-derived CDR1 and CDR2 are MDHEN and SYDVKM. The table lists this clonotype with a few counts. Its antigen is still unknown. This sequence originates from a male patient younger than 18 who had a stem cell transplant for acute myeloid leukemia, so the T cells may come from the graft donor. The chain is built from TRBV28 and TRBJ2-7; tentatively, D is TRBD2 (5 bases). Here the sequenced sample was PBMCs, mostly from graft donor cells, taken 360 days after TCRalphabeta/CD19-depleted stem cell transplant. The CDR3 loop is CASSWLGSYEQYF. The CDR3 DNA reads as TGTGCCAGCAGTTGGTTGGGGAGCTACGAGCAGTACTTC.